The TCR beta chain under discussion was sequenced for a study of cytomegalovirus exposure and HLA in healthy donors. Overall study: Both the approximately 130 validation repertoires and the roughly 640 first-cohort repertoires used the same platform, as reported by a later analysis. The study's findings and limits: TCR beta chains numbering approximately 150 were designated cytomegalovirus-associated. In a later analysis, first-cohort TCR clusters were found to tend to co-occur in the approximately 120 validation repertoires. In vitro confirmation showed three CMV-associated chains to be CMV antigen specific.

Some clones are missing from TCRdb's copy, which holds only in-frame ones; the method was immunoSEQ multiplex PCR. The top ten hold around 1% of the sample, which has roughly 310,000 clones, 88% seen once. Germline V CDR1 and CDR2: MNHEY, SMNVEV (reference sequence). This CDR3 comprises 16 residues. Trimming removed 1 base from V and 4 bases from J; junction bases left unmatched: 8. Concerning this clone itself: Its specificity is not known.

The chain joins TRBV27 to TRBJ2-3; 7 bases agree with TRBD1. The specimen sequenced was PBMCs. The TCR originated in a man aged 25 to 45 in good health and CMV-seronegative. The CDR3, as DNA: TGTGCCAGCAGTTTATTATTTGGGCAGGGGGCAGATACGCAGTATTTT. Protein product: CASSLLFGQGADTQYF.